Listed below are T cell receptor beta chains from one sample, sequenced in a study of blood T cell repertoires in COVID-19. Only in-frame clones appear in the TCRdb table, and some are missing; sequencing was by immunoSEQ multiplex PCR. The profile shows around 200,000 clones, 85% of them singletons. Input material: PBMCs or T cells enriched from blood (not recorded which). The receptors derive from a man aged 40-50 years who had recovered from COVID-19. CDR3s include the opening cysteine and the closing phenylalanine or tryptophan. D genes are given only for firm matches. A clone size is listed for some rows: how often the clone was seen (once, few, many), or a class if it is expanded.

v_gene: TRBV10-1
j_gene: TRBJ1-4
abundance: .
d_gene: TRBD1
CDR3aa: CASSEGGGTNEKLFF
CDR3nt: TGCGCCAGCAGTGAAGGGGGCGGAACTAATGAAAAACTGTTTTTT

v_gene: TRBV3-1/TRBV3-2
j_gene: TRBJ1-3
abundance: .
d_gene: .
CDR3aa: CASSSASPGNTIYF
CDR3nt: TGTGCCAGCAGCTCCGCGAGTCCTGGAAACACCATATATTTT

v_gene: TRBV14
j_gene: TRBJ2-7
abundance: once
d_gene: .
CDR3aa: CASSQAGAGYEQYF
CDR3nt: TGTGCCAGCAGCCAAGCGGGAGCTGGCTACGAGCAGTACTTC

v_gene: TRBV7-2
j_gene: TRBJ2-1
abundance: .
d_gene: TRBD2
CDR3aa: CASSLVAGQFF
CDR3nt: TGTGCCAGCAGCTTAGTAGCGGGACAGTTCTTC

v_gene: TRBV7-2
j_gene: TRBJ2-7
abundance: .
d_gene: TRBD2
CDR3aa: CASSQTSGNRYEQYF
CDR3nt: TGTGCCAGCAGCCAAACTAGCGGGAATAGGTACGAGCAGTACTTC

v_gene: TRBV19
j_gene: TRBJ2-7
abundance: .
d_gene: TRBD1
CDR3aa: CASSPGTGGSYEQYF
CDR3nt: TGTGCCAGTAGTCCCGGGACAGGGGGAAGCTACGAGCAGTACTTC

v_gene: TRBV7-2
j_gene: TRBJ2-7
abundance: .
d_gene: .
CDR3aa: CASSVDYYLSGEQYF
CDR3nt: TGTGCCAGCAGCGTAGACTATTATTTAAGTGGCGAGCAGTACTTC

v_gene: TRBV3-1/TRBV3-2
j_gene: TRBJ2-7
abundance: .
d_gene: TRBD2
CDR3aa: CASSRGLAGVYEQYF
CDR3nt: TGTGCCAGCAGCCGTGGGCTAGCGGGAGTGTACGAGCAGTACTTC

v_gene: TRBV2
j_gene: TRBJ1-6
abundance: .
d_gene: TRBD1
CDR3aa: CASQGQASSPLHF
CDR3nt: TGTGCCAGCCAAGGACAGGCGAGTTCACCCCTCCACTTT

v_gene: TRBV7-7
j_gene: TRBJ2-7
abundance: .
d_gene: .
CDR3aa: CASSLAGAGPYEQYF
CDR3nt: TGTGCTAGCAGCTTAGCTGGGGCCGGACCCTACGAGCAGTACTTC

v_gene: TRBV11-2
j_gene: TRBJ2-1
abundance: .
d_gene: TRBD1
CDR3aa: CASSHLQGLHNEQFF
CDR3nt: TGTGCCAGCAGCCATCTACAGGGGCTACACAATGAGCAGTTCTTC

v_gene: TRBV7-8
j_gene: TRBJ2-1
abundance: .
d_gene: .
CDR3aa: CASSILTSSDEQFF
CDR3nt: TGTGCCAGCAGCATCCTTACTAGCTCGGATGAGCAGTTCTTC

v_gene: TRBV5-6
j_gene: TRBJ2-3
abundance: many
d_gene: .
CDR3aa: CASSRAYTQYF
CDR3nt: TGTGCCAGCAGCCGAGCTTATACGCAGTATTTT

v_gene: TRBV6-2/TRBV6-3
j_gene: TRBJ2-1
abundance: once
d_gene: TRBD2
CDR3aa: CASSFRTSGAQVNEQFF
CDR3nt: TGTGCCAGCAGCTTCCGGACTAGCGGGGCCCAAGTCAATGAGCAGTTCTTC

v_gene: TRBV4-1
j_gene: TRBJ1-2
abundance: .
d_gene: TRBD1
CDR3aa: CASSREMGQRFYGYTF
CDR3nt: TGCGCCAGCAGTCGAGAGATGGGACAGCGATTTTATGGCTACACCTTC

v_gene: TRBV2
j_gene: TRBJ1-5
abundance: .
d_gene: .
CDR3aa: CASSEYLNQPQHF
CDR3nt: TGTGCCAGCAGTGAATATCTGAATCAGCCCCAGCATTTT

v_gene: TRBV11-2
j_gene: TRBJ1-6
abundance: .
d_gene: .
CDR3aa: CASSLEGRGSPLHF
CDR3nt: TGTGCCAGCAGCTTAGAAGGGAGAGGTTCACCCCTCCACTTT

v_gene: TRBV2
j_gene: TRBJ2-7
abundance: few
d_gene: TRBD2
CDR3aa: CASRWERDSYEQYF
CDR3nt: TGTGCCAGCAGGTGGGAGCGGGACTCCTACGAGCAGTACTTC

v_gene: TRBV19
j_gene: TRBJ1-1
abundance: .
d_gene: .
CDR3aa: CASAMGRNTEAFF
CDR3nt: TGTGCCAGCGCGATGGGGAGGAACACTGAAGCTTTCTTT

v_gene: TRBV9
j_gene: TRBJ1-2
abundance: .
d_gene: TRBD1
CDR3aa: CASSDHLQSGDRYDNGYTF
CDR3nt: TGTGCCAGCAGCGATCACCTTCAATCCGGGGACAGGTACGATAATGGCTACACCTTC

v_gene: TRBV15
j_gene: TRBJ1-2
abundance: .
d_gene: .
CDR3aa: CATSRGGGNSRATYGYTF
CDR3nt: TGTGCCACCAGCAGAGGGGGGGGGAATTCAAGGGCCACCTATGGCTACACCTTC

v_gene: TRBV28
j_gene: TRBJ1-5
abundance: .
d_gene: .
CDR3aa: CASSRGGVSNQPQHF
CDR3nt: TGTGCCAGCAGCAGGGGCGGCGTTAGCAATCAGCCCCAGCATTTT

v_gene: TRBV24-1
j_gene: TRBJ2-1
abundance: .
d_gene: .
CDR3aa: CATKVHPKGHLNNEQFF
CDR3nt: TGTGCCACCAAAGTGCACCCCAAGGGACACCTAAACAATGAGCAGTTCTTC

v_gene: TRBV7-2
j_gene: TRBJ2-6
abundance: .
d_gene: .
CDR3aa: CASSLELLSGANVLTF
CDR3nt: TGTGCCAGCAGCTTAGAACTCCTCTCTGGGGCCAACGTCCTGACTTTC

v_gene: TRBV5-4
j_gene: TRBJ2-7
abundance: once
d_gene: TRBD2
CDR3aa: CASSLDSGLNEQYF
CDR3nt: TGTGCCAGCAGCTTGGATAGCGGGTTGAACGAGCAGTACTTC

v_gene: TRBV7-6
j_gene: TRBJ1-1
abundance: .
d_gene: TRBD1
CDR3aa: CASSQGQGPQNTEAFF
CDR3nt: TGTGCCAGCAGTCAGGGACAGGGGCCCCAGAACACTGAAGCTTTCTTT

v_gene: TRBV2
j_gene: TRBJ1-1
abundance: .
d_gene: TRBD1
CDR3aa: CASRPAGTGAVKAFF
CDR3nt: TGTGCCAGCAGACCAGCCGGGACAGGGGCAGTTAAAGCTTTCTTT

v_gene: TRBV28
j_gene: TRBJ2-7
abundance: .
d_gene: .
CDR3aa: CATGGSGRSYEQYF
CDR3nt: TGTGCCACTGGAGGGAGTGGGAGGTCCTACGAGCAGTACTTC

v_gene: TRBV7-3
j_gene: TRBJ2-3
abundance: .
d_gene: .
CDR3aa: CASSLRGALIPDTQYF
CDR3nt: TGTGCCAGCAGCTTAAGAGGAGCCCTCATTCCAGATACGCAGTATTTT

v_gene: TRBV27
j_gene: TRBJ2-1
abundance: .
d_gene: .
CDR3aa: CASRSGQSSYNEQFF
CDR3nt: TGTGCCAGCAGGAGCGGGCAAAGCTCCTACAATGAGCAGTTCTTC

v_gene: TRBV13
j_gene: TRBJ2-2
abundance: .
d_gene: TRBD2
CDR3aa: CASSFSGTSGSTGELFF
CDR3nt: TGTGCCAGCAGCTTTTCCGGGACTAGCGGGAGTACCGGGGAGCTGTTTTTT

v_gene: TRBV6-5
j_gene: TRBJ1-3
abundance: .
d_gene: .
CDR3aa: CASSSGISGNTIYF
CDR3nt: TGTGCCAGCAGTTCAGGGATCTCTGGAAACACCATATATTTT

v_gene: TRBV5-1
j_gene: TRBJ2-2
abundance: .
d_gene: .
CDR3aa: CASKGVLNTGELFF
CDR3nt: TGCGCCAGCAAGGGGGTATTGAACACCGGGGAGCTGTTTTTT

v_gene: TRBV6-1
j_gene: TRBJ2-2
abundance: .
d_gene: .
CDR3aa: CASSLTRGGPGELFF
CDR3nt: TGTGCCAGCAGTCTGACAAGGGGGGGCCCCGGGGAGCTGTTTTTT

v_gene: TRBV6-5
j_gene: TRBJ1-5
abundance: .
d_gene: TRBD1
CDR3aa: CASRGVGQGHQPQHF
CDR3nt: TGTGCCAGCAGGGGAGTTGGACAGGGGCATCAGCCCCAGCATTTT

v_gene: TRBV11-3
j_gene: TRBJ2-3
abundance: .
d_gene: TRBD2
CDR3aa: CASSTGTSGRYGTDTQYF
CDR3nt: TGTGCCAGCAGCACCGGGACTAGCGGGAGGTACGGCACAGATACGCAGTATTTT

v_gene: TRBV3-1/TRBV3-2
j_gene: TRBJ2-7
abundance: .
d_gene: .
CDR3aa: CASSQDGLVGQGISYEQYF
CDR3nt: TGTGCCAGCAGCCAAGACGGCCTTGTTGGGCAGGGCATCTCCTACGAGCAGTACTTC

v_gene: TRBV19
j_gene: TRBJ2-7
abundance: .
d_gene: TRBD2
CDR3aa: CASSSSGGTSSYEQYF
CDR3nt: TGTGCCAGTAGTAGCTCAGGCGGGACTAGCTCCTACGAGCAGTACTTC

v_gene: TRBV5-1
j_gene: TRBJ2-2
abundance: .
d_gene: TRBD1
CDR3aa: CASSLEATGLGGELFF
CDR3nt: TGCGCCAGCAGCTTGGAGGCGACAGGGCTTGGCGGGGAGCTGTTTTTT

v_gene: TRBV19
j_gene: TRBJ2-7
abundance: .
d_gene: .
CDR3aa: CASSARDLAYEQYF
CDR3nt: TGTGCCAGTAGTGCCCGGGATTTAGCCTACGAGCAGTACTTC

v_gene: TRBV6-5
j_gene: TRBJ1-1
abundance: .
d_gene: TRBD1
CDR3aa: CASRGTDLGLRAFF
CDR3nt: TGTGCCAGCAGAGGGACAGATTTGGGCCTGAGAGCTTTCTTT

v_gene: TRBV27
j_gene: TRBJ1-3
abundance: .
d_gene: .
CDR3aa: CASSLSGSMASGNTIYF
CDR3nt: TGTGCCAGCAGTTTATCAGGGAGTATGGCAAGTGGAAACACCATATATTTT

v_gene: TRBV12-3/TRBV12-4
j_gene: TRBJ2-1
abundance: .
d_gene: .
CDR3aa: CASSLGGDEQFF
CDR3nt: TGTGCCAGCAGTTTAGGGGGAGATGAGCAGTTCTTC

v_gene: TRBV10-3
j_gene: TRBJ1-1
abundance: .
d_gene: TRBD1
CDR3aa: CAIRTGGTNTEAFF
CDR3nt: TGTGCCATCAGGACAGGGGGAACGAACACTGAAGCTTTCTTT

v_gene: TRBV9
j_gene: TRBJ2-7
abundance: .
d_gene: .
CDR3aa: CASSVASAGYEQYF
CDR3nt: TGTGCCAGCAGCGTAGCATCAGCGGGCTACGAGCAGTACTTC

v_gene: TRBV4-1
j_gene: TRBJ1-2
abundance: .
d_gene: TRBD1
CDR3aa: CASSQDPGTGGRGYTF
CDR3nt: TGCGCCAGCAGCCAAGATCCCGGGACAGGGGGCCGGGGCTACACCTTC

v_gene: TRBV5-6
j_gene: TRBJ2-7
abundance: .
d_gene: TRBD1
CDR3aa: CASTRPGQSFYEQYF
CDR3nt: TGTGCCAGCACGAGACCGGGACAGAGCTTCTACGAGCAGTACTTC

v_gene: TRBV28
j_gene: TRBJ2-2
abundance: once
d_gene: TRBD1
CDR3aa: CASGEQGRTGELFF
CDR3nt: TGTGCCAGCGGCGAACAGGGGCGCACCGGGGAGCTGTTTTTT

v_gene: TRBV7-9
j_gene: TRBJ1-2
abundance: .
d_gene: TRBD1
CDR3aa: CASSPRGTGFHGYTF
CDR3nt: TGTGCCAGCAGCCCACGGGGGACAGGGTTTCATGGCTACACCTTC

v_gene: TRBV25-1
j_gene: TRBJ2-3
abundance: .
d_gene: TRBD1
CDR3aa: CASRETGQVIDTQYF
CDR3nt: TGTGCCAGCAGAGAAACGGGACAGGTGATAGATACGCAGTATTTT

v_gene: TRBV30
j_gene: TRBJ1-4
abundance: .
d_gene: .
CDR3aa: CAWSVYQGGPEKLFF
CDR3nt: TGTGCCTGGAGTGTATACCAGGGAGGTCCGGAAAAACTGTTTTTT

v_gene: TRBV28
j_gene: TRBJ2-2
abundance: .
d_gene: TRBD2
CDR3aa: CASSKTSGISNTGELFF
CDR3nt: TGTGCCAGCAGTAAAACTAGCGGGATCTCGAACACCGGGGAGCTGTTTTTT

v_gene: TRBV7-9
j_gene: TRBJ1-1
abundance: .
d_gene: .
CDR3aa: CASSEQSSAEAFF
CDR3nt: TGTGCCAGCAGCGAGCAGAGTAGCGCTGAAGCTTTCTTT

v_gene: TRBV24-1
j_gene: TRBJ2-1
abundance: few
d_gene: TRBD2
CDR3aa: CATSDPRTSGIEQFF
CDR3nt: TGTGCCACCAGTGATCCCAGGACTAGCGGTATTGAGCAGTTCTTC

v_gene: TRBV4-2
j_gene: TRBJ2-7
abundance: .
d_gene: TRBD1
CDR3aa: CASSQEGQAYEQYF
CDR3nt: TGTGCCAGCAGCCAAGAAGGACAGGCCTACGAGCAGTACTTC

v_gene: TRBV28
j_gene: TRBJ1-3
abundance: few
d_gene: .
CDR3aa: CASSFRAGNTIYF
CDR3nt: TGTGCCAGCAGTTTCAGGGCTGGAAACACCATATATTTT

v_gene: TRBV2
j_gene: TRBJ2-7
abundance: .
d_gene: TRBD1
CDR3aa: CASSEYGTGGGGEQYF
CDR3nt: TGTGCCAGCAGTGAATATGGGACAGGGGGAGGGGGAGAGCAGTACTTC

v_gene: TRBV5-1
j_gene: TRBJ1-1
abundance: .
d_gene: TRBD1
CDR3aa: CASSSTGVNTEAFF
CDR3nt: TGCGCCAGCAGCTCCACAGGGGTAAACACTGAAGCTTTCTTT

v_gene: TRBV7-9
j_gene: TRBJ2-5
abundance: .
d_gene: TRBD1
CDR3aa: CASSLWDRQQETQYF
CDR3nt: TGTGCCAGCAGCTTATGGGACAGGCAGCAAGAGACCCAGTACTTC

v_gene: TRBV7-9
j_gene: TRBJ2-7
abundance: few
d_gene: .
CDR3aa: CASSLTETPYEQYF
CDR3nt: TGTGCCAGCAGCTTGACAGAAACCCCCTACGAGCAGTACTTC